Described below is a single T cell receptor (beta chain) sequence and its context. Its antigen is still unknown. Germline V gene sequence: CDR1 SGHTA, CDR2 FQGTGA. This CDR3 has 18 residues. V was shortened by 5 bases and J by 4 bases, with 26 bases between the two germline ends. These data originate in a study of cytomegalovirus exposure and HLA in healthy donors. Across the study: Caucasian-associated ancestry cluster membership applied to less than 85% of under 450 genotyped donors. Study findings and constraints: For most TCR sequences rarity was the rule, although some public TCRs occurred in many donors. Earlier results showed most TCR beta V segments being productive about 90% or about 30% of the time. TCR beta sequences reportedly predicted most subjects' HLA-A and HLA-B alleles accurately.

The primer mix had 60 Vbeta and 13 Jbeta primers. Method: immunoSEQ multiplex PCR; TCRdb's copy keeps in-frame clones and lacks some. Of tens of thousands of clones in the sample, about three quarters were seen once. The chain links TRBV7-3 to TRBJ1-2; perhaps TRBD1 as D (5 bases). The source material was PBMCs. The receptor's source is a man in his forties or fifties in good health and CMV-seronegative. DNA for the CDR3: TGTGCCAGCAGCCCCGGGGGGGGTGCCCGTGGCGGAAGCTATGGCTACACCTTC. Its translation is CASSPGGGARGGSYGYTF.